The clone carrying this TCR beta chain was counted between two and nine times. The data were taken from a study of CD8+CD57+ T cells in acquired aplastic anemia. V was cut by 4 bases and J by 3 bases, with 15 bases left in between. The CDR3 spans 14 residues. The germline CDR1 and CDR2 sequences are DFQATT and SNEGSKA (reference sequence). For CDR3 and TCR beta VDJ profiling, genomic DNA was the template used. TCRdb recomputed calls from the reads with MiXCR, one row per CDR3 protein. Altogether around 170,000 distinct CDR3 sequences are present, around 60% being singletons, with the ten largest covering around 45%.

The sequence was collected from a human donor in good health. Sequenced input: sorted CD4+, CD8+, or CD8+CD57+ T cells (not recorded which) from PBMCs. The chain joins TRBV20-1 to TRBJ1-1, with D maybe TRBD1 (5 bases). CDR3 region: CSAKAGFRYTEAFF. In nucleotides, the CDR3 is TGCAGTGCTAAAGCAGGGTTCCGATACACTGAAGCTTTCTTT.